What follows is one T cell receptor (beta chain) and its context. What it binds is unknown. The sample originates from a study of response to subunit inactivated influenza vaccine. TCRdb re-derived calls from the RT-PCR reads in MiXCR, one entry per CDR3 protein. The sample shows more than 400,000 distinct CDR3 sequences, around 7.9% of them seen only once. Study-level findings and limits: Only a handful of new T cells, the authors suggested, are recruited with each seasonal influenza vaccination.

Germline V gives CDR1 SGHRS, CDR2 YFSETQ. The CDR3 has 18 amino acids. V was shortened by 4 bases and J by 0 bases, with 20 bases between the two germline ends. The J gene is TRBJ2-1, the V gene TRBV5-1; tentative D call: TRBD1 (6 bases). Material: PBMCs from blood, obtained around 25 months after vaccination. This clonotype was sampled from a man aged 45-69 years who received an inactivated influenza vaccine. The CDR3 coding sequence is TGCGCCAGCAGCCCGACCCTGGACAGACTGAGCTCCTACAATGAGCAGTTCTTC. It specifies CASSPTLDRLSSYNEQFF.